These 2 T cell receptor beta chains originate from one sample sequenced in a study of blood T cells in healthy people across ages. A second PCR, run for roughly 7 to 11 cycles, used a sample-barcoded 5' primer plus a J-beta primer mix. TCRdb re-called the 5' RACE reads through MiXCR, storing one row per CDR3 protein. Counted here are about 2 million distinct CDR3 sequences, about 50% occurring once; the ten biggest clones make up more than 2%. What was sequenced was blood. Source of these receptors: a middle-aged woman in good health.

This clonotype was recorded at least ten times. The chain recombines TRBV6-2 or TRBV6-3 with TRBJ2-3, with 11 bases matching TRBD2. Germline lookup yields CDR1 MNHEY and CDR2 SVGEGT. CDR3 size: 14 residues. With 6 bases clipped from V and 3 bases from J, the junction kept 2 bases outside the gene matches. Written as DNA, the CDR3 is TGTGCCAGCAGGGCTAGCGGGGGGACAGATACGCAGTATTTT. Protein: CASRASGGTDTQYF.

The gene calls are TRBV9 and TRBJ2-5, with 8 bases that match TRBD1. CDR3 length: 14 amino acids. V trimming: 3 bases; J trimming: 11 bases; junction bases outside the gene matches: 12. The germline V gene has CDR1 SGDLS and CDR2 YYNGEE. In nucleotides, the CDR3 is TGTGCCAGCAGCGCGGACAGGGTATACAATGAGCAGTACTTC. Its protein product is CASSADRVYNEQYF.